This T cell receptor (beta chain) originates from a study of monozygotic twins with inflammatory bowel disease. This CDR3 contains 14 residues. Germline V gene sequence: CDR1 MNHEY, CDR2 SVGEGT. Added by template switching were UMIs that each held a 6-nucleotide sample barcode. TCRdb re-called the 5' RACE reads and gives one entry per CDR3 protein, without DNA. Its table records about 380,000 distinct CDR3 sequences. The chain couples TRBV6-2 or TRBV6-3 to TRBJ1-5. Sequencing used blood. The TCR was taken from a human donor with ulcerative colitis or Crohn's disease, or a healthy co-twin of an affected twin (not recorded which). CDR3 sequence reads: CASSYDGFYQPQHF.